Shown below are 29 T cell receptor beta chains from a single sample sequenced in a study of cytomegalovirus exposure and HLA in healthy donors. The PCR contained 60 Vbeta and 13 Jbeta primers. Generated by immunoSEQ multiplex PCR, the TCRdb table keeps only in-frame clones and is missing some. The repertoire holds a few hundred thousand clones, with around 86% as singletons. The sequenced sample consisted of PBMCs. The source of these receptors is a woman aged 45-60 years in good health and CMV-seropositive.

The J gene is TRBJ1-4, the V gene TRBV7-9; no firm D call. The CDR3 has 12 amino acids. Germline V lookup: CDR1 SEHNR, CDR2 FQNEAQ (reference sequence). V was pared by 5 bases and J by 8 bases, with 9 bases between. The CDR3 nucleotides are TGTGCCAGCAGCCCTGGAGGCGAAAAACTGTTTTTT. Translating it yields CASSPGGEKLFF. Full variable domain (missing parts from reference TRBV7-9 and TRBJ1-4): DTGVSQNPRHKITKRGQNVTFRCDPISEHNRLYWYRQTLGQGPEFLTYFQNEAQLEKSRLLSDRFSAERPKGSFSTLEIQRTEQGDSAMYLCASSPGGEKLFFGSGTQLSVL.

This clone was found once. CDR3: CASSSIAGVNTGELFF. CDR3 sequence (DNA): TGCGCCAGCAGCTCGATAGCGGGGGTGAACACCGGGGAGCTGTTTTTT. The chain is built from TRBV5-1 and TRBJ2-2, with 9 bases aligning to TRBD2. J lost 1 base, V lost 3 bases, and 4 bases had no gene match. Germline CDR1 is SGHRS and CDR2 is YFSETQ. The CDR3 spans 16 residues.

This chain's CDR3 is CASDRLPTQNYGYTF. CDR3 DNA: TGTGCCAGCGACAGGCTACCTACTCAAAACTATGGCTACACCTTC. The chain employs TRBV2 and TRBJ1-2, with a tentative D call TRBD1 (6 bases). CDR1 and CDR2 from the germline V gene are SNHLY and FYNNEI. The CDR3 has 15 residues. V lost 8 bases and J 2 bases, leaving 18 bases between the germline ends.

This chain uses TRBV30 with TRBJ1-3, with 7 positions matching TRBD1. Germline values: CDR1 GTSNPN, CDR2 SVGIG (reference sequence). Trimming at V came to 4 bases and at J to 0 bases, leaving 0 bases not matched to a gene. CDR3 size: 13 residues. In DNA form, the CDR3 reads TGTGCCTGGAACAGGGGCTCTGGAAACACCATATATTTT. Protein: CAWNRGSGNTIYF. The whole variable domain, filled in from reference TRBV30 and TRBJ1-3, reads SQTIHQWPATLVQPVGSPLSLECTVEGTSNPNLYWYRQAAGRGLQLLFYSVGIGQISSEVPQNLSASRPQDRQFILSSKKLLLSDSGFYLCAWNRGSGNTIYFGEGSWLTVV.

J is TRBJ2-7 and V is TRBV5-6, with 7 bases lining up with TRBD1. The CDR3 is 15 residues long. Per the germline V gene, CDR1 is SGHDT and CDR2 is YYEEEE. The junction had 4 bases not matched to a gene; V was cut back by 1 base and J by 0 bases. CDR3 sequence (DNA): TGTGCCAGCAGCTTGAGGGACAGAGGCTCCTACGAGCAGTACTTC. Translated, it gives CASSLRDRGSYEQYF.

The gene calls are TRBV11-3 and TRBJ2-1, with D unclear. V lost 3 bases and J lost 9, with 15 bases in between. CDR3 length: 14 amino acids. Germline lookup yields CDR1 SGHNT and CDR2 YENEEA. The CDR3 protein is CASSFGYGAGEQFF. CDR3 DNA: TGTGCCAGCAGCTTTGGTTACGGCGCAGGTGAGCAGTTCTTC.

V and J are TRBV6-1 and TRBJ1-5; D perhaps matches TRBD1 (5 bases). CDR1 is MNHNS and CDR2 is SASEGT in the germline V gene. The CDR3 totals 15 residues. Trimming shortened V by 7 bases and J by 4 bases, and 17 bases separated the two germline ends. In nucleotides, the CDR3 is TGTGCCAGCATCGTATCTCGGGGGACTAATCAGCCCCAGCATTTT. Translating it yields CASIVSRGTNQPQHF.

CDR3 bases: TGTGCCAGCAGCCATGACAGAAGCTCCTACGAGCAGTACTTC. Protein sequence: CASSHDRSSYEQYF. V usage is TRBV2 and J usage is TRBJ2-7, with a tentative D call TRBD1 (5 bases). Germline CDR1 SNHLY, CDR2 FYNNEI. The CDR3 is 14 residues long. V lost 6 bases, J lost 0 bases, and 12 bases lay in between.

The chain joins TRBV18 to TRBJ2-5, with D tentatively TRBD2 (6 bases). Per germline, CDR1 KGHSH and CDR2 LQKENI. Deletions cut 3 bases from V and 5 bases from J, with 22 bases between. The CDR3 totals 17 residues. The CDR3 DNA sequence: TGTGCCAGCTCACCCCGGGATACGGAGCCTGGAGGGGAGACCCAGTACTTC. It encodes CASSPRDTEPGGETQYF.

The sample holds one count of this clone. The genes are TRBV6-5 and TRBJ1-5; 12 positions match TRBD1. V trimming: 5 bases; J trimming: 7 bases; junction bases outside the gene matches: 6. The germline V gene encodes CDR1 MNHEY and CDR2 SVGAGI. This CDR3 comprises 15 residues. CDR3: CASSTGTGGGQPQHF. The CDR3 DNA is TGTGCCAGCAGTACCGGGACAGGGGGCGGACAGCCCCAGCATTTT.

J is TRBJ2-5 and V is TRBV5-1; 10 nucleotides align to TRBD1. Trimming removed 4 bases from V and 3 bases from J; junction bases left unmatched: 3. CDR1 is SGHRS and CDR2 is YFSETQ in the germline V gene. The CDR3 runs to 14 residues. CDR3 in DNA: TGCGCCAGCAGCCAAGGGACAGGGGAAGAGACCCAGTACTTC. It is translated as CASSQGTGEETQYF.

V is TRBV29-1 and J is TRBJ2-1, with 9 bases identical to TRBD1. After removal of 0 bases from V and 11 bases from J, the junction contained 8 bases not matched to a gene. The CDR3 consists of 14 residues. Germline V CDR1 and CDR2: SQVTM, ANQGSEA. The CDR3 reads CSVEEPGQGRKQFF. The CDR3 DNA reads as TGCAGCGTTGAAGAGCCGGGACAGGGTAGGAAGCAGTTCTTC.

The CDR3 DNA sequence: TGTGCCAGCAGTGCCGGGACAGGGAGGGGGGGGGCACCCCTCCACTTT. Protein: CASSAGTGRGGAPLHF. The gene calls are TRBV2 and TRBJ1-6, with 9 bases lining up with TRBD1. V lost 4 bases, J lost 11 bases, and 12 bases stayed unmatched. This CDR3 contains 16 residues. The germline CDR1 and CDR2 sequences are SNHLY and FYNNEI.

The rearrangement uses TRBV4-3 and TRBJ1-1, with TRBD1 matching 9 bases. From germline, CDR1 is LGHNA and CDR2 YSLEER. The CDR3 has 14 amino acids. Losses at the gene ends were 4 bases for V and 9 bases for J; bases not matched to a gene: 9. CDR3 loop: CASSRTGGPTQAFF. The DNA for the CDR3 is TGCGCCAGCAGCCGAACAGGGGGCCCGACCCAAGCTTTCTTT.

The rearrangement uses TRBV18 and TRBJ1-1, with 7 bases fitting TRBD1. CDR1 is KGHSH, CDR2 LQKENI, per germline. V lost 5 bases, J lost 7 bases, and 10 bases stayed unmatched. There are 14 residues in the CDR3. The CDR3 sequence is CASSTLGDSLEAFF. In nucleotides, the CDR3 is TGTGCCAGCTCAACGCTAGGGGACAGCCTTGAAGCTTTCTTT.

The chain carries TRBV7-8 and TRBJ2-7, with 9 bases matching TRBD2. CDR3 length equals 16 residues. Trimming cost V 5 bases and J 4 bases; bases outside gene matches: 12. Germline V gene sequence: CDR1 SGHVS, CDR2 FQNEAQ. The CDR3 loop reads CASSPSGRGGVYEQYF. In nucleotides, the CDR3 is TGTGCCAGCAGCCCCTCGGGGCGGGGGGGCGTATACGAGCAGTACTTC.

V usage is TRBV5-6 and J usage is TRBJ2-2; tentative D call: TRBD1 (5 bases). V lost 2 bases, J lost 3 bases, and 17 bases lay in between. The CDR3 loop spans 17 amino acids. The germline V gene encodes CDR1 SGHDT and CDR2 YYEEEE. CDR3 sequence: CASSLGVVRADTGELFF. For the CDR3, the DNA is TGTGCCAGCAGCTTAGGGGTGGTCCGGGCGGACACCGGGGAGCTGTTTTTT.

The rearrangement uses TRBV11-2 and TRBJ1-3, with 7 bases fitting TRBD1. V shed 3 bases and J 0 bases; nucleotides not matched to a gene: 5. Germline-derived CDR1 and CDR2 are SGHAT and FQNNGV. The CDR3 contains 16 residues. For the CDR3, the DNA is TGTGCCAGCAGCTTCAGACAGGGAACCTCTGGAAACACCATATATTTT. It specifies CASSFRQGTSGNTIYF.

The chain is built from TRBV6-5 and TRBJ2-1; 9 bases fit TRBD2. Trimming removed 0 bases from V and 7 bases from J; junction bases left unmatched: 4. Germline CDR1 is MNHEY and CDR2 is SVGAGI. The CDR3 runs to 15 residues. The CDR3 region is CASSYSRRGGNEQFF. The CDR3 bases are TGTGCCAGCAGTTACTCGCGGCGGGGGGGGAATGAGCAGTTCTTC.

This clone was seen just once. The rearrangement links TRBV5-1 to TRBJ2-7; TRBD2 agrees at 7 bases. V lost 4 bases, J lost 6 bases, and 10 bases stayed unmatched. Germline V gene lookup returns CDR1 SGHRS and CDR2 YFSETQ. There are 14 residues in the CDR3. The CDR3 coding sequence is TGCGCCAGCAGCCCGGGAGGACGTAATGCCGAGCAGTACTTC. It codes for CASSPGGRNAEQYF.

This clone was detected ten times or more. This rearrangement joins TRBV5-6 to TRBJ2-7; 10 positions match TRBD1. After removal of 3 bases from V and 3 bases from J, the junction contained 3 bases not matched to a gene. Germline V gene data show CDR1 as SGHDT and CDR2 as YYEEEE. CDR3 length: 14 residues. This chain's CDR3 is CASSSGTGVYEQYF. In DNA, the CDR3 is TGTGCCAGCAGCTCCGGGACAGGGGTCTACGAGCAGTACTTC.

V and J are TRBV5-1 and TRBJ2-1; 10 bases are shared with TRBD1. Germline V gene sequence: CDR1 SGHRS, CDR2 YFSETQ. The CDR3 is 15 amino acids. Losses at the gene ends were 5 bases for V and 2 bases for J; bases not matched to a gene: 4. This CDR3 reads CASSSGTGAYNEQFF. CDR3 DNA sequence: TGCGCCAGCAGTTCCGGGACAGGGGCCTACAATGAGCAGTTCTTC. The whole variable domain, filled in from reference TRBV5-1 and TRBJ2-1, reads KAGVTQTPRYLIKTRGQQVTLSCSPISGHRSVSWYQQTPGQGLQFLFEYFSETQRNKGNFPGRFSGRQFSNSRSEMNVSTLELGDSALYLCASSSGTGAYNEQFFGPGTRLTVL.

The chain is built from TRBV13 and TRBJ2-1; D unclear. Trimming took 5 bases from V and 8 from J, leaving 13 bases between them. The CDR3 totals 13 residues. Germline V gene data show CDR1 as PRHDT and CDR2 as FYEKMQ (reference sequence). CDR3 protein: CASSPPAGDEQFF. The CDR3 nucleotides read TGTGCCAGCAGCCCGCCTGCCGGTGATGAGCAGTTCTTC.

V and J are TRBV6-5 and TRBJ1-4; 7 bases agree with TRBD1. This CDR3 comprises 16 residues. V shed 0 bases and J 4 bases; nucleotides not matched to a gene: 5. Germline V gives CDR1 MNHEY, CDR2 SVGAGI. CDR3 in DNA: TGTGCCAGCAGTTACTCTCGGGGACAGTATAATGAAAAACTGTTTTTT. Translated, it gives CASSYSRGQYNEKLFF.

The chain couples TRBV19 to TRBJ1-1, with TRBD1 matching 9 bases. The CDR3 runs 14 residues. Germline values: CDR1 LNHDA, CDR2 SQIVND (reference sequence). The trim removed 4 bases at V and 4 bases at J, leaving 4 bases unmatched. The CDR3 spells CASSTGQGRTEAFF. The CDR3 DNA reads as TGTGCCAGTAGTACAGGACAGGGGCGCACTGAAGCTTTCTTT.

The CDR3 loop is CASSLGAQETQYF. The DNA of the CDR3 is TGTGCCAGCTCACTAGGGGCCCAAGAGACCCAGTACTTC. This chain uses TRBV18 with TRBJ2-5; D perhaps matches TRBD1 (5 bases). V lost 4 bases and J lost 1, with 7 bases in between. The CDR3 is 13 amino acids. Germline V gene data show CDR1 as KGHSH and CDR2 as LQKENI.

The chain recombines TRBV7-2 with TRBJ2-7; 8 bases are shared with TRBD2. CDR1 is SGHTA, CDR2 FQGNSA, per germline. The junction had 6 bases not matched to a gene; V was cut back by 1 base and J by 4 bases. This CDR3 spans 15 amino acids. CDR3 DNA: TGTGCCAGCAGCTTAGGAGGGACTAGAGGTTACGAGCAGTACTTC. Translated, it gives CASSLGGTRGYEQYF. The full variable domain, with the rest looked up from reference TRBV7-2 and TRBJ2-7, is GAGVSQSPSNKVTEKGKDVELRCDPISGHTALYWYRQSLGQGLEFLIYFQGNSAPDKSGLPSDRFSAERTGGSVSTLTIQRTQQEDSAVYLCASSLGGTRGYEQYFGPGTRLTVT.

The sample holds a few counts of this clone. The CDR3 sequence: CASSLLGGRIKTEAFF. The CDR3 nucleotides are TGCGCCAGCAGCCTCCTCGGTGGCAGGATAAAAACTGAAGCTTTCTTT. The chain employs TRBV4-1 and TRBJ1-1; D gene ambiguous. V lost 4 bases, J lost 5 bases, and 20 bases lay in between. The germline V gene encodes CDR1 MGHRA and CDR2 YSYEKL. This CDR3 is 16 amino acids long.

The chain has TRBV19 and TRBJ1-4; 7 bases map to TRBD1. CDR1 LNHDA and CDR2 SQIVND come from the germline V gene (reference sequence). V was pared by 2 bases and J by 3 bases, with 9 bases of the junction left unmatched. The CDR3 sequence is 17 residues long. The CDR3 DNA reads TGTGCCAGTAGTATATACAGGGGACGTGGACCTAATGAAAAACTGTTTTTT. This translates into CASSIYRGRGPNEKLFF.